The 20 T cell receptor beta chains presented below share a single source sample, sequenced in a study of T-cell reconstitution after alpha-beta-depleted transplantation in children. Preparation of the TCRbeta library involved a method that used unique molecular identifiers. TCRdb redid the calling of the PCR reads with MiXCR, one entry per CDR3 protein. Among about 980,000 distinct CDR3 sequences listed, under 30% were seen once. This material consisted of PBMCs, mostly from graft donor cells, taken 360 days after TCRalphabeta/CD19-depleted stem cell transplant. The receptors shown here come from a boy less than two years old who had a stem cell transplant for SCID, so the T cells may come from the graft donor.

V usage is TRBV30 and J usage is TRBJ2-7, with 7 bases that match TRBD1. Germline CDR1 reads GTSNPN; CDR2 reads SVGIG (reference sequence). The junction had 6 bases not matched to a gene; V was cut back by 6 bases and J by 1 base. The CDR3 spans 13 residues. CDR3 bases: TGTGCCTGCCTCCCGGGACAGTCCTACGAGCAGTACTTC. It translates to CACLPGQSYEQYF.

The J gene is TRBJ2-3, the V gene TRBV5-1; no clear D. The CDR3 totals 15 residues. In germline, CDR1 is SGHRS, CDR2 YFSETQ. Trimming left V 5 bases short and J 0 bases short, with 13 bases between. The CDR3 sequence: CASSTDLPSTDTQYF. CDR3 sequence (DNA): TGCGCCAGCAGTACCGATCTTCCTAGCACAGATACGCAGTATTTT.

V usage is TRBV20-1 and J usage is TRBJ2-4; D may be TRBD2 (5 bases). The CDR3 consists of 15 residues. V was cut by 6 bases and J by 0 bases, with 15 bases left in between. CDR1 and CDR2 from the germline V gene are DFQATT and SNEGSKA (reference sequence). The CDR3 nucleotides are TGCAGTGCCCCAGGAGGCGAGGGAGCCAAAAACATTCAGTACTTC. Translation: CSAPGGEGAKNIQYF.

The V call is TRBV15, the J call TRBJ2-3; 7 nucleotides align to TRBD1. Germline CDR1 reads LNHNV; CDR2 reads YYDKDF (reference sequence). The junction had 14 bases not matched to a gene; V was cut back by 3 bases and J by 5 bases. The CDR3 sequence is 17 residues long. CDR3 nucleotide sequence: TGTGCCACCAGCAGGAGGATCGGACAGGTCATAGTAGATACGCAGTATTTT. As protein: CATSRRIGQVIVDTQYF. Full variable domain (missing parts from reference TRBV15 and TRBJ2-3): DAMVIQNPRYQVTQFGKPVTLSCSQTLNHNVMYWYQQKSSQAPKLLFHYYDKDFNNEADTPDNFQSRRPNTSFCFLDIRSPGLGDTAMYLCATSRRIGQVIVDTQYFGPGTRLTVL.

This clonotype was seen only once. In DNA form, the CDR3 reads TGTGCCAGCAGCCGAGGCTACGGCGGGGAGCTGTTTTTT. This codes for CASSRGYGGELFF. The chain recombines TRBV7-2 with TRBJ2-2; no definite D call. Between the trimmed V and J ends, which lost 5 bases and 7 bases, there was a span of 11 bases. The CDR3 has 13 amino acids. CDR1 and CDR2 (germline): SGHTA, FQGNSA.

The V gene is TRBV15, the J gene TRBJ2-1; 9 nucleotides agree with TRBD1. V shed 0 bases, J shed 8 bases, and the junction held 5 bases outside the gene matches. The CDR3 loop spans 15 amino acids. The germline V gene encodes CDR1 LNHNV and CDR2 YYDKDF (reference sequence). The CDR3 DNA follows: TGTGCCACCAGCAGAGATTGGACAGGGGTGGATGAGCAGTTCTTC. Protein product: CATSRDWTGVDEQFF. Looking up the rest from reference TRBV15 and TRBJ2-1 gives the full variable domain: DAMVIQNPRYQVTQFGKPVTLSCSQTLNHNVMYWYQQKSSQAPKLLFHYYDKDFNNEADTPDNFQSRRPNTSFCFLDIRSPGLGDTAMYLCATSRDWTGVDEQFFGPGTRLTVL.

The CDR3 coding sequence is TGCGCCAGCAGCCAAGATCCGGGGCCAGCCGGAGAGACCCAGTACTTC. Residues: CASSQDPGPAGETQYF. The V and J genes are TRBV4-1 and TRBJ2-5; D possibly uses TRBD1 or TRBD2 (5 bases each). V lost 0 bases and J lost 4, with 15 bases in between. Germline CDR1 and CDR2: MGHRA and YSYEKL. CDR3 length: 16 amino acids.

The genes are TRBV9 and TRBJ2-2; the D gene is possibly TRBD1 (5 bases). The CDR3 spans 14 residues. V lost 3 bases to trimming and J lost 2 bases, with 8 bases between them. Germline values: CDR1 SGDLS, CDR2 YYNGEE. DNA for the CDR3: TGTGCCAGCAGCGAGGGGCGCAACACCGGGGAGCTGTTTTTT. This gives the protein CASSEGRNTGELFF.

This chain joins TRBV7-2 and TRBJ2-1; 7 nucleotides match TRBD2. V shed 6 bases and J 1 base; nucleotides not matched to a gene: 9. CDR3 length: 16 amino acids. Per germline, CDR1 SGHTA and CDR2 FQGNSA. The CDR3 is CASSRGGGVSYNEQFF. CDR3 sequence (DNA): TGTGCCAGCAGTCGTGGGGGGGGAGTATCCTACAATGAGCAGTTCTTC.

V and J are TRBV2 and TRBJ1-2; D is ambiguous. V was trimmed by 4 bases and J by 1 base, leaving 10 bases between them. Per germline, CDR1 SNHLY and CDR2 FYNNEI. The CDR3 has 14 residues. CDR3 coding DNA: TGTGCCAGCAGTGTGAATAGGGTTAACTATGGCTACACCTTC. It is translated as CASSVNRVNYGYTF.

The chain uses TRBV2 and TRBJ2-3, with 8 bases matching TRBD2. The junction had 5 bases not matched to a gene; V was cut back by 3 bases and J by 0 bases. The CDR3 is made up of 16 amino acids. In germline, CDR1 is SNHLY, CDR2 FYNNEI. As DNA, the CDR3 is TGTGCCAGCAGTGATGTCGGGGGGGCTAGCACAGATACGCAGTATTTT. It specifies CASSDVGGASTDTQYF.

This chain links TRBV7-8 with TRBJ2-3, with TRBD2 matching over 10 bases. This CDR3 is built from 19 residues. The V and J ends lost 3 bases and 0 bases, in that order; junction bases with no gene match: 12. Germline assignment: CDR1 SGHVS and CDR2 FQNEAQ. The CDR3 loop reads CASSFGVLAGRKSTDTQYF. The DNA of the CDR3 is TGTGCCAGCAGCTTCGGTGTACTAGCGGGGCGAAAAAGCACAGATACGCAGTATTTT.

In this sample, this clonotype turned up a few times. The CDR3 region is CASSITGGEGYYGYTF. CDR3 sequence (DNA): TGCGCCAGCAGCATTACAGGGGGCGAGGGTTACTATGGCTACACCTTC. The chain recombines TRBV4-1 with TRBJ1-2; 9 nucleotides match TRBD1. CDR1 and CDR2 from the germline V gene are MGHRA and YSYEKL. V lost 5 bases to trimming and J lost 3 bases; unmatched junction nucleotides: 10. This CDR3 has 16 amino acids.

The chain joins TRBV10-3 to TRBJ2-1; TRBD2 aligns across 7 bases. The CDR3 is 14 amino acids. V lost 4 bases, J lost 7 bases, and 7 bases stayed unmatched. Germline lookup yields CDR1 ENHRY and CDR2 SYGVKD. The CDR3: CAISGLTGGNEQFF. CDR3 sequence (DNA): TGTGCCATCAGTGGACTCACCGGGGGGAATGAGCAGTTCTTC.

This clonotype was observed a few times. This chain's CDR3 is CASSLHSSGANVLTF. The DNA for the CDR3 is TGTGCCAGCAGTTTACACAGCTCTGGGGCCAACGTCCTGACTTTC. J is TRBJ2-6 and V is TRBV28; D uncertain. The CDR3 covers 15 residues. Trimming removed 2 bases at V and 0 bases at J, with 5 bases between. The germline V gene encodes CDR1 MDHEN and CDR2 SYDVKM.

This clonotype was seen a few times. CDR3 loop: CASSTGTGISEQYF. The CDR3 DNA reads as TGTGCCAGCAGTACCGGGACAGGGATCAGCGAGCAGTACTTC. V and J are TRBV12-3 or TRBV12-4 and TRBJ2-7, with TRBD1 matching 9 bases. V lost 5 bases to trimming and J lost 6 bases; unmatched junction nucleotides: 8. CDR3 length: 14 residues.

This clonotype occurred a few times. The chain joins TRBV20-1 to TRBJ2-2, with D unresolved. Trimming took 2 bases from V and 6 from J, leaving 10 bases between them. Germline V lookup: CDR1 DFQATT, CDR2 SNEGSKA (reference sequence). The CDR3 is 13 residues long. This CDR3 reads CSARKLRPGELFF. The CDR3 DNA follows: TGCAGTGCTAGAAAATTACGACCCGGGGAGCTGTTTTTT.

The chain joins TRBV3-1 to TRBJ2-1, with 10 bases aligning to TRBD2. Germline V gives CDR1 LGHDT, CDR2 YNNKEL (reference sequence). CDR3 length: 17 residues. After removal of 10 bases from V and 4 bases from J, the junction contained 16 bases not matched to a gene. The CDR3 nucleotides are TGTGCCACCTCCCAAGATGGGGTAGCGGGGGGTTACAATGAGCAGTTCTTC. Its protein is CATSQDGVAGGYNEQFF.

This clonotype was detected a few times. This sequence joins TRBV5-1 and TRBJ2-2; D is perhaps TRBD2 (5 bases). The V end lost 0 bases, the J end lost 4 bases, and 10 bases lay between the germline ends. Germline V CDR1 and CDR2: SGHRS, YFSETQ. CDR3 size: 15 residues. In nucleotides, the CDR3 is TGCGCCAGCAGCTTGGGGGGAGTGAGCACCGGGGAGCTGTTTTTT. Encoded protein: CASSLGGVSTGELFF.

The chain carries TRBV12-3 or TRBV12-4 and TRBJ2-2, with no clear D. This CDR3 has 13 residues. The ends were cut back, 7 bases at V and 5 bases at J, with 11 bases in the middle. The DNA for the CDR3 is TGTGCCAGCAAAGGTACAGCTACCGGGGAGCTGTTTTTT. Amino acids: CASKGTATGELFF.